This TCR beta chain comes out of a study of metastatic and nonmetastatic thyroid tumors. Overall study context: The authors compared repertoires across blood and tumor or nodule tissue from malignant and benign thyroid patients.

Findings and limits, study-wide: The reported finding was significantly higher TCR beta diversity in malignant thyroid tumors relative to benign nodules, in blood and tumor.

For this clone: The antigen is not known.

Authors' data handling: A distant-metastasis classifier for papillary thyroid cancer was built using CDR3 differences across clinicopathological groups. TCRdb reprocessed the PCR reads via MiXCR. None of the V and J calls come from the authors' own analysis; TCRdb made them. This repertoire shows 15,000 or so clones, about 31% found once; its top ten account for 7% to 7.5%. The CDR3 runs 16 residues. V lost 1 base and J lost 10, with 18 bases in between. Germline V gene data show CDR1 as SGHKS and CDR2 as YYEKEE (reference sequence). Thyroid surgery took place with no prior treatment in any patient. Sequenced input: tumor tissue. The chain combines TRBV5-5 with TRBJ1-6; TRBD1 might be the D (5 bases). This receptor was identified in a female donor with papillary thyroid cancer or a benign thyroid nodule (not recorded which). Some clones in this sample may be carry-over from other donors' samples. CDR3 in DNA: TGTGCCAGCAGCTTGACCCCCCCGGGGGTAAGCTCACCCCTCCACTTT. The encoded protein is CASSLTPPGVSSPLHF. The whole variable domain, remainder taken from reference TRBV5-5 and TRBJ1-6, is DAGVTQSPTHLIKTRGQQVTLRCSPISGHKSVSWYQQVLGQGPQFIFQYYEKEERGRGNFPDRFSARQFPNYSSELNVNALLLGDSALYLCASSLTPPGVSSPLHFGNGTRLTVT.